Following are 4 T cell receptor beta chains from one sample sequenced in a study of T cell responses to AZD1222 COVID-19 vaccine. Assay: immunoSEQ multiplex PCR; the TCRdb copy retains only in-frame clones and omits some. The repertoire holds fewer than 150,000 clones, with more than 85% as singletons. This specimen consisted of peripheral blood, obtained on day 0 of AZD1222 vaccination. These receptor sequences come from an adult in good health.

This chain uses TRBV20-1 with TRBJ1-3; 8 bases are shared with TRBD1. The CDR3 has 16 amino acids. With V trimmed by 3 bases and J by 5 bases, 12 bases remained unmatched. Per the germline V gene, CDR1 is DFQATT and CDR2 is SNEGSKA (reference sequence). The CDR3 DNA sequence: TGCAGTGCTAGTAGGGGGGGGACAGGAGAAAGAAACACCATATATTTT. Translation gives CSASRGGTGERNTIYF.

The chain combines TRBV11-2 with TRBJ2-1, with D tentatively TRBD2 (5 bases). The CDR3 spans 18 residues. CDR1 and CDR2 from the germline V gene are SGHAT and FQNNGV. Between the trimmed V and J ends, which lost 1 base and 0 bases, there was a span of 16 bases. The CDR3 loop is CASSLGPRGLSSYNEQFF. Here the CDR3 DNA reads TGTGCCAGCAGCTTAGGACCCCGGGGTTTATCCTCCTACAATGAGCAGTTCTTC.

V gene TRBV15 combines with J gene TRBJ1-2; 11 nucleotides line up with TRBD1. The CDR3 has 13 amino acids. From germline, CDR1 is LNHNV and CDR2 YYDKDF (reference sequence). Losses at the gene ends were 5 bases for V and 7 bases for J; bases not matched to a gene: 3. The chain's CDR3 is CATSVDRGLGYTF. The CDR3 DNA reads as TGTGCCACCAGCGTGGACAGGGGGCTTGGCTACACCTTC.

This clone appeared once. The chain links TRBV2 to TRBJ1-1; tentative D call: TRBD1 (6 bases). CDR3 length equals 14 residues. Germline loops: CDR1 SNHLY, CDR2 FYNNEI. The V and J ends lost 2 bases and 4 bases respectively, with 11 bases between them. CDR3 sequence: CASSEQGRGTEAFF. CDR3 coding DNA: TGTGCCAGCAGTGAACAGGGGAGGGGCACTGAAGCTTTCTTT.